The 8 T cell receptor beta chains in this list originate from one sample, sequenced in a study of blood T cell repertoires in COVID-19. The data were produced by immunoSEQ multiplex PCR, yet TCRdb's version contains in-frame clones alone and is incomplete. The sample contains fewer than 150,000 clones, roughly 80% of which appear only once. The sequenced sample consisted of peripheral blood. The source is an elderly woman with acute or convalescent COVID-19.

This sequence joins TRBV27 and TRBJ2-2; 8 bases are shared with TRBD1. This CDR3 is 14 amino acids long. Trimming removed 11 bases from V and 2 bases from J; junction bases left unmatched: 7. Germline V CDR1 and CDR2: MNHEY, SMNVEV (reference sequence). CDR3 nucleotide sequence: TGTGCCTCCAGACAGGGGCCAAACACCGGGGAGCTGTTTTTT. Translating gives CASRQGPNTGELFF.

The genes are TRBV3-1 (or the pseudogene TRBV3-2) and TRBJ1-5, with 7 bases aligning to TRBD1. This CDR3 has 16 residues. V lost 3 bases, J lost 5 bases, and 10 bases stayed unmatched. Germline assignment: CDR1 LGHDT and CDR2 YNNKEL (reference sequence). This CDR3 reads CASSQARGNFHQPQHF. The CDR3 region has the DNA TGTGCCAGCAGCCAGGCCAGGGGGAATTTTCATCAGCCCCAGCATTTT.

This CDR3 is CASSLGGGKQETQYF. DNA for the CDR3: TGTGCCAGCAGCTTAGGGGGGGGCAAACAAGAGACCCAGTACTTC. The genes are TRBV11-2 and TRBJ2-5; TRBD2 is a possible D gene (7 bases). There are 15 residues in the CDR3. Germline CDR1 reads SGHAT; CDR2 reads FQNNGV. With 1 base removed from V and 2 bases from J, the gap between germline ends came to 11 bases.

The chain combines TRBV11-2 with TRBJ2-1, with 7 bases fitting TRBD2. From germline, CDR1 is SGHAT and CDR2 FQNNGV. V lost 5 bases, J lost 7 bases, and 8 bases stayed unmatched. CDR3 length equals 14 residues. The CDR3 bases are TGTGCCAGCAGCCGTTTTCTAGCGGAGAATGAGCAGTTCTTC. Translated: CASSRFLAENEQFF. The whole variable domain, filled in from reference TRBV11-2 and TRBJ2-1, reads EAGVAQSPRYKIIEKRQSVAFWCNPISGHATLYWYQQILGQGPKLLIQFQNNGVVDDSQLPKDRFSAERLKGVDSTLKIQPAKLEDSAVYLCASSRFLAENEQFFGPGTRLTVL.

This clone was detected a few times. The rearrangement uses TRBV5-1 and TRBJ1-5; weak D call: TRBD1 (6 bases). Trimming took off 0 bases at V and 4 bases at J, with 14 bases between the two ends. The germline V gene has CDR1 SGHRS and CDR2 YFSETQ. The CDR3 contains 16 residues. CDR3 in DNA: TGCGCCAGCAGCTTGGAGCTCGGGACACCTAATCAGCCCCAGCATTTT. It encodes CASSLELGTPNQPQHF. The complete variable domain, with remaining parts taken from reference TRBV5-1 and TRBJ1-5, reads KAGVTQTPRYLIKTRGQQVTLSCSPISGHRSVSWYQQTPGQGLQFLFEYFSETQRNKGNFPGRFSGRQFSNSRSEMNVSTLELGDSALYLCASSLELGTPNQPQHFGDGTRLSIL.

The genes are TRBV24-1 and TRBJ1-2; 9 bases line up with TRBD1. This CDR3 has 18 residues. The junction had 12 bases not matched to a gene; V was cut back by 3 bases and J by 2 bases. Germline-derived CDR1 and CDR2 are KGHDR and SFDVKD. This CDR3 is CATSDRGRGTGRNYGYTF. The CDR3 nucleotides read TGTGCCACCAGTGATCGAGGTCGGGGGACAGGGAGAAACTATGGCTACACCTTC.

The chain employs TRBV5-1 and TRBJ1-6; 10 bases are a match to TRBD1. The length of the CDR3 is 15 residues. Germline V gene sequence: CDR1 SGHRS, CDR2 YFSETQ. V lost 6 bases, J lost 9 bases, and 9 bases stayed unmatched. CDR3 sequence reads: CASTTDRGYASPLHF. CDR3 nucleotides: TGCGCCAGCACCACGGACAGGGGGTATGCTTCACCCCTCCACTTT.

This clone was seen ten or more times. The gene calls are TRBV7-9 and TRBJ2-1; D is undetermined. This CDR3 region has 13 residues. The V gene lost 3 bases and the J gene lost 3 bases, with 6 bases spanning the gap. Germline V gene data show CDR1 as SEHNR and CDR2 as FQNEAQ (reference sequence). The CDR3: CASSFPLYNEQFF. As DNA, the CDR3 is TGTGCCAGCAGCTTTCCCCTCTACAATGAGCAGTTCTTC.